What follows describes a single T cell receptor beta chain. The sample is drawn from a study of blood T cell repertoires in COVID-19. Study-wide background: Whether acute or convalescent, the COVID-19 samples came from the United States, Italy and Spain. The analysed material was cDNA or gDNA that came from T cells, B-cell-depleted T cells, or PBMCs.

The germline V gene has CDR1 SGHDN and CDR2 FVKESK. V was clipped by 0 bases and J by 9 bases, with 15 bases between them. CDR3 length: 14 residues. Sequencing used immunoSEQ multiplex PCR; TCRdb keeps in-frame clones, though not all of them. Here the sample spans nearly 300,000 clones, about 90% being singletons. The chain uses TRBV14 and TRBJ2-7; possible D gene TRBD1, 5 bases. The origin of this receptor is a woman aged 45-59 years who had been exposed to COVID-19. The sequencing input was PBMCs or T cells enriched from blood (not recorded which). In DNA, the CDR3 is TGTGCCAGCAGCCAAGAGGTATCCAGGGCGCTGCAGTACTTC. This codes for CASSQEVSRALQYF.